Below, 19 T cell receptor beta chains from the same sample are listed, as sequenced in a study of technical replicates of blood from four donors. Repertoires were generated with immunoSEQ multiplex PCR, while TCRdb's copy carries only in-frame clones and drops some. The sample lists about 88,000 clones; 95% were seen once. The material sequenced was T cells isolated from PBMCs. These TCRs come from a human donor in good health.

The gene calls are TRBV21-1 and TRBJ2-7; the D call TRBD2 from the table was never checked on the DNA. TRBV21-1 represents a pseudogene. This CDR3 region has 19 residues. CDR3 protein: CASSQDRTSRESPSYEQYF. The CDR3, as DNA: TGTGCCAGCAGCCAAGACCGGACTAGCCGGGAATCCCCCTCGTACGAGCAGTACTTC.

This clone was detected once. V gene TRBV27 combines with J gene TRBJ2-2, with D possibly being TRBD1 (6 bases). The V end was cut by 3 bases, the J end by 4 bases, with 12 bases between. The CDR3 runs 15 residues. Per the germline V gene, CDR1 is MNHEY and CDR2 is SMNVEV (reference sequence). CDR3 in amino acids: CASSFRIGGTGELFF. CDR3 nucleotide sequence: TGTGCCAGCAGTTTTAGGATAGGGGGCACCGGGGAGCTGTTTTTT.

This chain uses TRBV6-5 with TRBJ1-1; tentatively, D is TRBD1 (6 bases). V shed 2 bases and J shed 7 bases, with 14 bases lying between them. Per germline, CDR1 MNHEY and CDR2 SVGAGI. This CDR3 has 14 residues. The CDR3, as DNA: TGTGCCAGCAGTTACCGGGGGGCGGACTATGAAGCTTTCTTT. It yields the protein CASSYRGADYEAFF.

This rearrangement joins TRBV6-5 to TRBJ2-5; 11 bases map to TRBD2. The CDR3 is 14 residues long. The V gene's germline CDR1 is MNHEY and CDR2 SVGAGI. Trimming at V came to 6 bases and at J to 4 bases, leaving 4 bases not matched to a gene. CDR3 residues: CASRPGLAAETQYF. The DNA of the CDR3 is TGTGCCAGCAGACCGGGACTAGCGGCAGAGACCCAGTACTTC.

The rearrangement links TRBV14 to TRBJ2-3; D uncertain. The germline CDR1 and CDR2 sequences are SGHDN and FVKESK. The V gene lost 1 base and the J gene lost 4 bases, with 6 bases spanning the gap. The CDR3 is 13 residues long. The DNA of the CDR3 is TGTGCCAGCAGCCAAGTCCGCGCAGATACGCAGTATTTT. It is translated as CASSQVRADTQYF. The complete variable domain, with remaining parts taken from reference TRBV14 and TRBJ2-3, reads EAGVTQFPSHSVIEKGQTVTLRCDPISGHDNLYWYRRVMGKEIKFLLHFVKESKQDESGMPNNRFLAERTGGTYSTLKVQPAELEDSGVYFCASSQVRADTQYFGPGTRLTVL.

The genes are TRBV7-9 and TRBJ2-3; no clear D. V lost 2 bases and J lost 0, with 3 bases in between. Germline V gives CDR1 SEHNR, CDR2 FQNEAQ (reference sequence). The CDR3 has 13 residues. DNA of the CDR3: TGTGCCAGCAGCTTATCGAGCACAGATACGCAGTATTTT. Amino acids: CASSLSSTDTQYF.

The chain joins TRBV9 to TRBJ2-3, with D possibly matching TRBD2 (6 bases). Trimming removed 2 bases at V and 6 bases at J, with 10 bases between. Per the germline V gene, CDR1 is SGDLS and CDR2 is YYNGEE. This CDR3 spans 13 amino acids. This CDR3 is CASSVGGRDTQYF. DNA for the CDR3: TGTGCCAGCAGCGTTGGAGGGCGGGATACGCAGTATTTT. Based on the CDR3 plus reference TRBV9 and TRBJ2-3, the full variable domain is DSGVTQTPKHLITATGQRVTLRCSPRSGDLSVYWYQQSLDQGLQFLIQYYNGEERAKGNILERFSAQQFPDLHSELNLSSLELGDSALYFCASSVGGRDTQYFGPGTRLTVL.

This rearrangement joins TRBV7-9 to TRBJ2-3, with TRBD2 identical over 13 bases. V shed 5 bases and J 2 bases; nucleotides not matched to a gene: 7. Germline CDR1 is SEHNR and CDR2 is FQNEAQ (reference sequence). This CDR3 contains 17 residues. The CDR3 bases are TGTGCCAGCAGCCACGGACTAGCGGGAGAGTACACAGATACGCAGTATTTT. Protein: CASSHGLAGEYTDTQYF.

J is TRBJ1-2 and V is TRBV5-6; a weak D match, TRBD1 (5 bases). Trimming stripped 4 bases from V and 3 bases from J, with 7 bases between. Germline V gene data show CDR1 as SGHDT and CDR2 as YYEEEE. CDR3 length equals 12 residues. The chain's CDR3 is CASSGHDYGYTF. In nucleotides, the CDR3 is TGTGCCAGCAGCGGACACGACTATGGCTACACCTTC.

This chain uses TRBV15 with TRBJ2-7; a weak D match, TRBD2 (5 bases). There are 15 residues in the CDR3. Deletions cut 0 bases from V and 7 bases from J, with 16 bases between. The germline gives CDR1 LNHNV, CDR2 YYDKDF (reference sequence). The CDR3, as DNA: TGTGCCACCAGCAGAGATAGTATAGTTACGGGGGAGCAGTACTTC. Its translation is CATSRDSIVTGEQYF.

The DNA of the CDR3 is TGCGCCAGCAGCCTACGACAGCAAGAGACCCAGTACTTC. Protein product: CASSLRQQETQYF. V is TRBV4-1 and J is TRBJ2-5; D is possibly TRBD1 (5 bases). V dropped 4 bases and J dropped 2 bases, with 8 bases sitting between them. Germline CDR1 is MGHRA and CDR2 is YSYEKL. This CDR3 is 13 amino acids long.

The rearrangement uses TRBV28 and TRBJ1-2, with D perhaps matching TRBD1 (5 bases). Deletions cut 2 bases from V and 2 bases from J, with 12 bases between. CDR1 is MDHEN, CDR2 SYDVKM, per germline. The CDR3 contains 15 residues. The CDR3 here is CASSLGPGLNYGYTF. The CDR3 bases are TGTGCCAGCAGTTTAGGACCGGGACTAAACTATGGCTACACCTTC.

The V call is TRBV2, the J call TRBJ1-1; 8 nucleotides line up with TRBD1. CDR3 length: 15 residues. CDR1 and CDR2 from the germline V gene are SNHLY and FYNNEI. The J segment lost 2 bases and the V segment lost 5 bases, leaving 7 bases of the junction unmatched. The CDR3 here is CASSPRTGLNTEAFF. The CDR3 region has the DNA TGTGCCAGCAGTCCACGGACAGGGTTAAACACTGAAGCTTTCTTT.

The chain employs TRBV27 and TRBJ2-7; the match to TRBD1 covers 10 bases. Germline-derived CDR1 and CDR2 are MNHEY and SMNVEV (reference sequence). The CDR3 has 16 amino acids. V was clipped by 1 base and J by 6 bases; unmatched bases: 9. The DNA of the CDR3 is TGTGCCAGCAGTTTATTACTTGCGACAGGGGGCGCCGAGCAGTACTTC. It translates to CASSLLLATGGAEQYF.

The chain has TRBV11-2 and TRBJ2-4, with D perhaps TRBD1 (5 bases). Germline V gene lookup returns CDR1 SGHAT and CDR2 FQNNGV. This CDR3 region has 17 residues. V was cut by 0 bases and J by 3 bases, with 15 bases left in between. The CDR3 DNA sequence: TGTGCCAGCAGCTTAGAGGGTGACAGATACGACAAAAACATTCAGTACTTC. Translating it yields CASSLEGDRYDKNIQYF.

The V gene is TRBV30, the J gene TRBJ1-2, with D uncertain. Trimming took 2 bases from V and 8 from J, leaving 24 bases between them. The CDR3 has 16 residues. Germline V gene sequence: CDR1 GTSNPN, CDR2 SVGIG (reference sequence). Written as DNA, the CDR3 is TGTGCCTGGAGTCCGAACCACGGAGGCGGACTTTCCGGCTACACCTTC. Translating gives CAWSPNHGGGLSGYTF.

V gene TRBV28 combines with J gene TRBJ2-1; 7 bases are shared with TRBD2. CDR1 MDHEN and CDR2 SYDVKM come from the germline V gene. The CDR3 length is 17 residues. The trim removed 1 base at V and 0 bases at J, leaving 6 bases unmatched. CDR3 sequence reads: CASSLFDRDYSYNEQFF. The CDR3 coding sequence is TGTGCCAGCAGTTTATTCGACCGGGACTACTCCTACAATGAGCAGTTCTTC.

This sequence joins TRBV27 and TRBJ2-7, with 11 bases matching TRBD2. Germline V lookup: CDR1 MNHEY, CDR2 SMNVEV (reference sequence). Unmatched junction bases numbered 14, after V lost 5 bases and J lost 2 bases. The CDR3 is 18 amino acids. CDR3 sequence reads: CASSVTSGSIGGAYEQYF. The CDR3 DNA reads as TGTGCCAGCAGTGTAACTAGCGGGAGTATTGGTGGGGCCTACGAGCAGTACTTC.

V gene TRBV6-5 combines with J gene TRBJ2-1; no reliable D call. The CDR3 consists of 15 residues. V was clipped by 4 bases and J by 2 bases, with 12 bases between them. Per germline, CDR1 MNHEY and CDR2 SVGAGI. The CDR3 loop is CASSSGRVAYNEQFF. CDR3 in DNA: TGTGCCAGCAGTTCTGGGCGTGTAGCCTACAATGAGCAGTTCTTC.